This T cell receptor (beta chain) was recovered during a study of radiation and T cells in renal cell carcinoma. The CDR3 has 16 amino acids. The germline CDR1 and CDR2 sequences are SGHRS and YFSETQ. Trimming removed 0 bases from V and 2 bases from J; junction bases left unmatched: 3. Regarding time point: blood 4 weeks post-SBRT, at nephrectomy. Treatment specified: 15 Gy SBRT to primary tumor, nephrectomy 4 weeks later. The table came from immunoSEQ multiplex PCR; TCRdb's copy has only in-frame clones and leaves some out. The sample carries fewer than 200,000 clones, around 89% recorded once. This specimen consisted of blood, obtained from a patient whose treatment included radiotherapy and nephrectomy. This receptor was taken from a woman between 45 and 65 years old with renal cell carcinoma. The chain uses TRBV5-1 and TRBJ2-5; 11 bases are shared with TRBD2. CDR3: CASSLAASGGQETQYF. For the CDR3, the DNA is TGCGCCAGCAGCTTGGCCGCTAGCGGGGGGCAAGAGACCCAGTACTTC.